This is a list of T cell receptor beta chains from one sample in a study of T cells in Graves' hyperthyroidism and ophthalmopathy. TCRdb called the multiplex PCR reads again in MiXCR, with one record for every CDR3 protein. The table records 480,000 or so distinct CDR3 sequences, approximately 14% of them present only once. The source material was blood. These receptors were collected from a woman aged 18 to 35 with Graves' hyperthyroidism. CDR3s include the opening cysteine and the closing phenylalanine or tryptophan.

len	v_gene	j_gene	CDR3aa
15	TRBV19	TRBJ2-2	CASSTTRRKGGELFF
15	TRBV2	TRBJ2-5	CASSEIDRFQGTQYF
15	TRBV7-2	TRBJ1-2	CASSFNSRRHYGYTF
15	TRBV7-9	TRBJ2-1	CASSLARDRYNEQFF
14	TRBV10-2	TRBJ2-5	CASSGTSAQETQYF
13	TRBV2	TRBJ2-1	CASSVSSGSGQFF
11	TRBV30	TRBJ1-2	CAWSPMVGYTF
12	TRBV30	TRBJ1-3	CAWTRSGNTIYF
13	TRBV5-1	TRBJ2-6	CASSPGSLNVLTF
16	TRBV9	TRBJ2-5	CASSSLKTGAQETQYF
16	TRBV11-3	TRBJ1-1	CASSSASRNGNTEAFF
15	TRBV14	TRBJ1-1	CASSHLGQANTEAFF
18	TRBV11-3	TRBJ2-1	CASSLDRPGQSVYNEQFF
11	TRBV20-1	TRBJ2-7	CSARGYYEQYF
13	TRBV19	TRBJ1-2	CASSIGTGDGYTF
15	TRBV3-1	TRBJ2-7	CASSQGLGRAYEQYF
17	TRBV6-6	TRBJ2-3	CASSYLTSGRATDTQYF
17	TRBV7-2	TRBJ2-2	CASSPRTSGSSTGELFF
12	TRBV12-3/TRBV12-4	TRBJ1-5	CTSSQGNQPQHF
17	TRBV10-3	TRBJ2-1	CAISESVGTLKNNEQFF
14	TRBV20-1	TRBJ2-5	CSAPLATVRETQYF
16	TRBV20-1	TRBJ2-5	CSARDRDRGAQETQYF